The text below deals with one TCR beta chain. Its antigen is not known. RNA, at about 0.45 to 1 ug, was reverse transcribed with random hexamers. TCR beta CDR3 was amplified by immunoSEQ multiplex PCR. This amplification extended across 54 Vbeta and 13 Jbeta segments. TCRdb itself ran the immunoSEQ multiplex PCR reads through MiXCR, one entry per CDR3 protein. The sample records 77,000 or so distinct CDR3 sequences, about 92% being singletons. The V segment lost 5 bases and the J segment 3 bases; nucleotides outside the gene matches: 5. CDR1 is MNHEY, CDR2 SVGEGT, per germline. The CDR3 contains 15 residues. This sample stems from a study of CD8 T cells in Susac syndrome. Regarding the study as a whole: The CD4+ T cell repertoires in Susac syndrome did not show any clonal expansion.

The specimen sequenced was CD4+ T cells from PBMCs. The origin of this receptor is a human donor with Susac syndrome. The V call is TRBV6-2 or TRBV6-3, the J call TRBJ2-3, with 10 bases that match TRBD2. CDR3 DNA: TGTGCCAGCAGTCTAGCGGGAGCCGGAACAGATACGCAGTATTTT. Translation: CASSLAGAGTDTQYF.